The 12 T cell receptor beta chains given below trace back to one sample, sequenced in a study of CD8 T cells in ankylosing spondylitis. In TCRdb, the 5' RACE reads were re-called with MiXCR into one record per CDR3 protein. The sample has some 130,000 distinct CDR3 sequences, roughly 13% seen once. The sample was blood, either unsorted or a sorted T cell fraction (not recorded which). These receptor sequences come from a female donor with ankylosing spondylitis or in good health (not recorded which).

This clonotype was counted only a few times. The J gene is TRBJ2-5, the V gene TRBV11-2, with D perhaps matching TRBD2 (6 bases). The CDR3 covers 13 residues. From germline, CDR1 is SGHAT and CDR2 FQNNGV. V shed 2 bases and J shed 5 bases, with 9 bases lying between them. The chain's CDR3 is CASSLTGVETQYF. In DNA form, the CDR3 reads TGTGCCAGCAGCTTAACGGGAGTGGAGACCCAGTACTTC. Full variable domain (missing parts from reference TRBV11-2 and TRBJ2-5): EAGVAQSPRYKIIEKRQSVAFWCNPISGHATLYWYQQILGQGPKLLIQFQNNGVVDDSQLPKDRFSAERLKGVDSTLKIQPAKLEDSAVYLCASSLTGVETQYFGPGTRLLVL.

This clonotype occurred many times. V usage is TRBV29-1 and J usage is TRBJ1-5, with TRBD1 identical over 7 bases. The V gene end was trimmed by 4 bases and the J gene end by 4 bases; junction bases not matched to a gene: 4. This CDR3 region has 13 residues. The V gene's germline CDR1 is SQVTM and CDR2 ANQGSEA. CDR3 nucleotide sequence: TGCAGCGTTGGGGCAGGGGGTAATCAGCCCCAGCATTTT. Translated: CSVGAGGNQPQHF.

There are many counts of this clonotype. The chain is built from TRBV7-9 and TRBJ2-3; the D call may be TRBD1 or TRBD2 (6 bases each). The CDR3 spans 14 residues. Looked up from germline, CDR1 is SEHNR and CDR2 is FQNEAQ (reference sequence). V gave up 6 bases and J gave up 3 bases, with 13 bases separating them. CDR3 loop: CASRSEGGTDTQYF. The CDR3 coding sequence is TGTGCCAGCAGGTCGGAGGGGGGAACAGATACGCAGTATTTT.

J is TRBJ2-3 and V is TRBV9, with D perhaps TRBD2 (5 bases). The CDR3 totals 16 residues. Germline V gene lookup returns CDR1 SGDLS and CDR2 YYNGEE. V lost 2 bases and J lost 2, with 15 bases in between. The CDR3, as DNA: TGTGCCAGCAGCGTCACCCGAGAGGGCCACACAGATACGCAGTATTTT. Its translation: CASSVTREGHTDTQYF.

This clonotype was counted many times. The rearrangement links TRBV28 to TRBJ1-5, with D maybe TRBD1 (5 bases). Germline V lookup: CDR1 MDHEN, CDR2 SYDVKM. The germline V and J ends were trimmed by 2 bases and 6 bases, with 11 bases remaining between them. This CDR3 has 14 amino acids. The CDR3 DNA follows: TGTGCCAGCAGTTTAACACAGGCCCCTCAGCCCCAGCATTTT. It encodes CASSLTQAPQPQHF.

V gene TRBV5-1 combines with J gene TRBJ2-7; 7 nucleotides agree with TRBD2. The junction had 9 bases not matched to a gene; V was cut back by 6 bases and J by 3 bases. Germline V gene data show CDR1 as SGHRS and CDR2 as YFSETQ. The CDR3 has 14 residues. The CDR3 is CASTLGGAIYEQYF. CDR3 in DNA: TGCGCCAGCACCCTGGGAGGGGCCATCTACGAGCAGTACTTC.

This chain joins TRBV6-1 and TRBJ2-5, with 7 bases aligning to TRBD1. The V gene's germline CDR1 is MNHNS and CDR2 SASEGT. The CDR3 consists of 15 residues. V lost 6 bases, J lost 4 bases, and 11 bases stayed unmatched. The CDR3 bases are TGTGCCAGCAGGTCGGGGACAGCCGTAGGAGAGACCCAGTACTTC. Amino acid sequence: CASRSGTAVGETQYF.

CDR3 in DNA: TGTGCCAGTAGTATAGGGACTAGCGGGAGTGATACGCAGTATTTT. This codes for CASSIGTSGSDTQYF. The chain links TRBV19 to TRBJ2-3; 13 positions agree with TRBD2. The germline CDR1 and CDR2 sequences are LNHDA and SQIVND (reference sequence). V lost 1 base, J lost 6 bases, and 1 base stayed unmatched. The CDR3 extends over 15 amino acids.

This clonotype has a count of ten or more. The rearrangement links TRBV20-1 to TRBJ1-2; TRBD1 matches 8 bases. CDR3 length: 12 amino acids. CDR1 DFQATT and CDR2 SNEGSKA come from the germline V gene (reference sequence). V trimming: 6 bases; J trimming: 7 bases; junction bases outside the gene matches: 7. The CDR3 DNA follows: TGCAGTGCCCCTGGACAGGGCTCTGGCTACACCTTC. Its protein product is CSAPGQGSGYTF.

The chain recombines TRBV5-1 with TRBJ1-1; 7 bases fit TRBD1. Trimming cost V 0 bases and J 0 bases; bases outside gene matches: 11. Germline V lookup: CDR1 SGHRS, CDR2 YFSETQ. This CDR3 has 18 amino acids. The CDR3 sequence: CASSLALGGGVMNTEAFF. The CDR3 bases are TGCGCCAGCAGCTTGGCCTTAGGAGGGGGCGTCATGAACACTGAAGCTTTCTTT.

The chain combines TRBV7-6 with TRBJ1-2; D ambiguous. Germline assignment: CDR1 SGHVS and CDR2 FNYEAQ. V was trimmed by 1 base and J by 4 bases, leaving 10 bases between them. CDR3 length equals 14 residues. CDR3: CASSLDPAGYGYTF. CDR3 sequence (DNA): TGTGCCAGCAGCTTAGACCCGGCGGGCTATGGCTACACCTTC.

This clonotype was seen at least ten times. The chain is built from TRBV19 and TRBJ2-1; D perhaps matches TRBD1 (5 bases). Germline CDR1 LNHDA, CDR2 SQIVND (reference sequence). V was cut by 3 bases and J by 7 bases, with 13 bases left in between. The CDR3 consists of 14 residues. The CDR3 coding sequence is TGTGCCAGTAGTATTGTGGGCAGGGCGAATGAGCAGTTCTTC. Translating it yields CASSIVGRANEQFF.